Described below is a single TCR beta chain sequence and its context. The CDR3 consists of 13 residues. The junction had 2 bases not matched to a gene; V was cut back by 7 bases and J by 1 base. Germline V gene data show CDR1 as LNHDA and CDR2 as SQIVND (reference sequence). This sample was taken from a study of technical replicates of blood from several donors. Clones were sequenced by immunoSEQ multiplex PCR, and TCRdb holds only the in-frame ones, with some missing. Of tens of thousands of clones in the sample, just over 95% were seen once. Sample: T cells isolated from PBMCs. This TCR derives from a human donor in good health. The J gene is TRBJ1-1, the V gene TRBV19; the match to TRBD1 covers 8 bases. The CDR3 DNA reads TGTGCCAGTAAAGGGACAGGGAACACTGAAGCTTTCTTT. This translates into CASKGTGNTEAFF.